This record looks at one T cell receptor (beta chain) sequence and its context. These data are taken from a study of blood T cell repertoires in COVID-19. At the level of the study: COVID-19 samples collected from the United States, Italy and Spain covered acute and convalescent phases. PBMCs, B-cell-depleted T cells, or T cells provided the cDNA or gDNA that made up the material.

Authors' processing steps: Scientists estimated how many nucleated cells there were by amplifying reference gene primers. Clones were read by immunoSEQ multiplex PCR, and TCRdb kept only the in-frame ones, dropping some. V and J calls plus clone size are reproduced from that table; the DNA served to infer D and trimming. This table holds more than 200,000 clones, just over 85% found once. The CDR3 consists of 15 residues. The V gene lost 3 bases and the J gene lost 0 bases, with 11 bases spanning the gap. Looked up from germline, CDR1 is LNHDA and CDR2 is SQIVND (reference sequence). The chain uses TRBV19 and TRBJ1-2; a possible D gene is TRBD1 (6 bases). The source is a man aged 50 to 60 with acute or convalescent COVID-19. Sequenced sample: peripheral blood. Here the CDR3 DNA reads TGTGCCAGTAGTATCCAGGGGCAAACTAACTATGGCTACACCTTC. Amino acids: CASSIQGQTNYGYTF.